The 22 T cell receptor beta chains presented below share a single source sample, sequenced in a study of shared clonotypes between healthy human individuals. The method was immunoSEQ multiplex PCR; TCRdb's version includes in-frame clones alone and lacks a portion of them. The data hold millions of clones, with 85% to 95% observed a single time. Material: naive CD4+ T cells sorted from blood. Subset here: CD45RA+ positively selected. Every receptor here comes from a man between 18 and 29 years old in good health.

The table lists this clone with a few counts. The rearrangement uses TRBV19 and TRBJ2-7; unclear D gene. Germline CDR1 is LNHDA and CDR2 is SQIVND (reference sequence). V was clipped by 4 bases and J by 2 bases, with 15 bases between them. The CDR3 is 15 amino acids. CDR3 protein: CASSTYKDGPYEQYF. The CDR3 DNA follows: TGTGCCAGTAGTACCTACAAGGACGGACCCTACGAGCAGTACTTC.

This clone was seen a single time. The chain uses TRBV4-3 and TRBJ1-1; D gene unclear. V dropped 1 base and J dropped 5 bases, with 11 bases sitting between them. Germline CDR1 and CDR2: LGHNA and YSLEER. This CDR3 is built from 14 residues. The CDR3 loop is CASSQVAAKTEAFF. The CDR3 region has the DNA TGCGCCAGCAGCCAAGTTGCGGCGAAAACTGAAGCTTTCTTT.

The chain uses TRBV9 and TRBJ2-2; 9 nucleotides agree with TRBD2. Germline CDR1 SGDLS, CDR2 YYNGEE. The ends lost 3 bases at V and 1 base at J; junction bases unmatched: 4. CDR3 length: 16 residues. CDR3: CASSAVAGVNTGELFF. Written as DNA, the CDR3 is TGTGCCAGCAGCGCTGTAGCGGGGGTGAACACCGGGGAGCTGTTTTTT. The whole variable domain, filled in from reference TRBV9 and TRBJ2-2, reads DSGVTQTPKHLITATGQRVTLRCSPRSGDLSVYWYQQSLDQGLQFLIQYYNGEERAKGNILERFSAQQFPDLHSELNLSSLELGDSALYFCASSAVAGVNTGELFFGEGSRLTVL.

This clone was detected ten times or more. Written as DNA, the CDR3 is TGTGCCAGCAGTTACCCCCGGGACAGGGCGGCCGAGCAGTACTTC. Its protein is CASSYPRDRAAEQYF. The rearrangement joins TRBV6-6 to TRBJ2-7, with 9 positions matching TRBD1. From germline, CDR1 is MNHNY and CDR2 SVGAGI (reference sequence). Trimming at V came to 2 bases and at J to 6 bases, leaving 8 bases not matched to a gene. This CDR3 is 15 amino acids long.

This chain's CDR3 is CASCITPGQGAYEQYF. For the CDR3, the DNA is TGTGCCAGCTGCATAACACCGGGACAGGGGGCCTACGAGCAGTACTTC. The chain links TRBV2 to TRBJ2-7, with 11 bases that match TRBD1. The trim removed 8 bases at V and 2 bases at J, leaving 11 bases unmatched. The CDR3 consists of 16 residues. Germline V lookup: CDR1 SNHLY, CDR2 FYNNEI.

V gene TRBV11-3 combines with J gene TRBJ2-5, with TRBD2 matching 13 bases. The CDR3 contains 20 residues. Trimming cost V 5 bases and J 4 bases; bases outside gene matches: 19. Looked up from germline, CDR1 is SGHNT and CDR2 is YENEEA. The DNA for the CDR3 is TGTGCCAGCAGCCCGCCCAAAACTAGCGGGAGGGCCAGCGTCCGAGAGACCCAGTACTTC. Translated, it gives CASSPPKTSGRASVRETQYF.

V gene TRBV11-2 combines with J gene TRBJ2-2, with D possibly matching TRBD1 (6 bases). With 3 bases removed from V and 4 bases from J, the gap between germline ends came to 12 bases. The germline CDR1 and CDR2 sequences are SGHAT and FQNNGV. The CDR3 runs 15 residues. The CDR3 sequence is CASSFQGIGTGELFF. The CDR3 region has the DNA TGTGCCAGCAGCTTTCAGGGGATCGGCACCGGGGAGCTGTTTTTT. Based on the CDR3 plus reference TRBV11-2 and TRBJ2-2, the full variable domain is EAGVAQSPRYKIIEKRQSVAFWCNPISGHATLYWYQQILGQGPKLLIQFQNNGVVDDSQLPKDRFSAERLKGVDSTLKIQPAKLEDSAVYLCASSFQGIGTGELFFGEGSRLTVL.

In the case of this clone: Distinct nucleotide sequences in the sample also encode this CDR3. The chain combines TRBV4-3 with TRBJ1-5, with unresolved D. This CDR3 region has 14 residues. The V end lost 0 bases, the J end lost 2 bases, and 5 bases lay between the germline ends. The germline gives CDR1 LGHNA, CDR2 YSLEER. The DNA of the CDR3 is TGCGCCAGCAGCCAAGAGACGGGCAATCAGCCCCAGCATTTT. Protein sequence: CASSQETGNQPQHF.

Remarks on this clone: At the DNA level, this CDR3 is encoded by other sequences in the same sample as well. V and J are TRBV5-1 and TRBJ2-7, with 8 bases fitting TRBD1. With V trimmed by 0 bases and J by 6 bases, 2 bases remained unmatched. Germline V gene lookup returns CDR1 SGHRS and CDR2 YFSETQ. The CDR3 has 13 residues. The CDR3 DNA reads as TGCGCCAGCAGCTTGGTACAGGGGGGCGAGCAGTACTTC. This sequence encodes CASSLVQGGEQYF.

The count of this clone is one. Other DNA sequences in the same sample also yield this CDR3. This CDR3 reads CASSLGTDYGYTF. CDR3 DNA sequence: TGTGCCAGCAGTCTGGGGACGGACTATGGCTACACCTTC. The rearrangement joins TRBV28 to TRBJ1-2, with D possibly TRBD1 on 5 matching bases. CDR3 length: 13 amino acids. CDR1 and CDR2 from the germline V gene are MDHEN and SYDVKM. Deletions cut 5 bases from V and 3 bases from J, with 10 bases between.

A word on this clone: Other DNA sequences from this sample encode an identical CDR3 as well. V gene TRBV28 combines with J gene TRBJ2-7; no clear D gene. The ends were cut back, 5 bases at V and 0 bases at J, with 5 bases in the middle. Germline values: CDR1 MDHEN, CDR2 SYDVKM. CDR3 size: 12 residues. The CDR3 is CASSLFSYEQYF. The CDR3 DNA follows: TGTGCCAGCAGTCTTTTCTCCTACGAGCAGTACTTC.

This chain links TRBV5-1 with TRBJ1-2; TRBD1 agrees at 8 bases. In germline, CDR1 is SGHRS, CDR2 YFSETQ. The length of the CDR3 is 13 residues. J gave up 0 bases and V 7 bases, and 2 bases lay outside the gene matches. This CDR3 is CASGQGSNYGYTF. CDR3 nucleotides: TGCGCCAGCGGACAGGGCTCTAACTATGGCTACACCTTC.

This chain joins TRBV18 and TRBJ2-7, with 7 bases identical to TRBD1. Germline trimming cut 6 bases from V and 1 base from J; bases unmatched to any gene: 9. Germline CDR1 KGHSH, CDR2 LQKENI. The CDR3 is 15 residues long. The CDR3 loop reads CASSSGTEGSYEQYF. In DNA form, the CDR3 reads TGTGCCAGCTCCTCCGGGACAGAGGGGTCCTACGAGCAGTACTTC.

The chain couples TRBV7-2 to TRBJ2-5, with 8 bases aligning to TRBD2. CDR3 length equals 16 residues. Germline V gene sequence: CDR1 SGHTA, CDR2 FQGNSA. J gave up 5 bases and V 5 bases, and 13 bases lay outside the gene matches. CDR3 in DNA: TGTGCCAGCAGCACTAAGTCAGCGGGAGTGGTGGAGACCCAGTACTTC. Its translation is CASSTKSAGVVETQYF.

The chain links TRBV7-3 to TRBJ2-5, with 10 bases fitting TRBD2. CDR1 is SGHTA and CDR2 is FQGTGA in the germline V gene. The CDR3 has 15 residues. V shed 3 bases and J 1 base; nucleotides not matched to a gene: 2. CDR3 sequence: CASSFSGGIQETQYF. CDR3 bases: TGTGCCAGCAGCTTTAGCGGGGGGATCCAAGAGACCCAGTACTTC. The whole variable domain, remainder taken from reference TRBV7-3 and TRBJ2-5, is GAGVSQTPSNKVTEKGKYVELRCDPISGHTALYWYRQSLGQGPEFLIYFQGTGAADDSGLPNDRFFAVRPEGSVSTLKIQRTERGDSAVYLCASSFSGGIQETQYFGPGTRLLVL.

This chain joins TRBV18 and TRBJ1-1; 10 bases agree with TRBD1. CDR1 is KGHSH and CDR2 is LQKENI in the germline V gene. The CDR3 runs to 15 residues. V lost 5 bases to trimming and J lost 5 bases; unmatched junction nucleotides: 8. In DNA, the CDR3 is TGTGCCAGCTCAACTCGACAGGGGGCTTTAACTGAAGCTTTCTTT. Protein: CASSTRQGALTEAFF.

The rearrangement uses TRBV5-4 and TRBJ2-1; 7 nucleotides agree with TRBD2. Germline CDR1 SGHNT, CDR2 YYREEE (reference sequence). This CDR3 is 16 amino acids long. After removal of 2 bases from V and 1 base from J, the junction contained 6 bases not matched to a gene. CDR3 region: CASSFISGGSYNEQFF. The DNA of the CDR3 is TGTGCCAGCAGCTTTATATCGGGAGGATCCTACAATGAGCAGTTCTTC.

V and J are TRBV5-1 and TRBJ1-4, with unresolved D. The germline V gene has CDR1 SGHRS and CDR2 YFSETQ. The CDR3 totals 16 residues. V lost 4 bases and J lost 8, with 21 bases in between. CDR3 bases: TGCGCCAGCAGCGATATCATTAACCCCGCCAGAGAAAAACTGTTTTTT. The encoded protein is CASSDIINPAREKLFF.

The J gene is TRBJ2-7, the V gene TRBV5-4, with TRBD1 identical over 12 bases. Losses at the gene ends were 3 bases for V and 6 bases for J; bases not matched to a gene: 4. CDR3 length: 14 residues. Per the germline V gene, CDR1 is SGHNT and CDR2 is YYREEE (reference sequence). The CDR3 loop reads CASSWGQGAGEQYF. As DNA, the CDR3 is TGTGCCAGCAGCTGGGGACAGGGGGCCGGCGAGCAGTACTTC.

This clone showed up just once. The V and J genes are TRBV6-1 and TRBJ1-2, with a possible D match to TRBD1 (6 bases). V was clipped by 8 bases and J by 6 bases, with 16 bases between them. The CDR3 runs 13 residues. CDR1 and CDR2 from the germline V gene are MNHNS and SASEGT. The CDR3 DNA is TGTGCCAGCGTTAGTTGGGGGCCGAATGGCTACACCTTC. Translation gives CASVSWGPNGYTF.

This sequence joins TRBV5-1 and TRBJ2-1, with 9 bases matching TRBD2. This CDR3 is built from 14 residues. CDR1 and CDR2 from the germline V gene are SGHRS and YFSETQ. After removal of 9 bases from V and 3 bases from J, the junction contained 7 bases not matched to a gene. The CDR3 reads CATSLAGLYNEQFF. CDR3 nucleotides: TGCGCCACCTCCCTAGCGGGGCTCTACAATGAGCAGTTCTTC.

This rearrangement joins TRBV2 to TRBJ2-7; 7 bases agree with TRBD1. Germline assignment: CDR1 SNHLY and CDR2 FYNNEI. The CDR3 has 14 amino acids. J gave up 3 bases and V 6 bases, and 8 bases lay outside the gene matches. In nucleotides, the CDR3 is TGTGCCAGCAGAACTGGACAGGTTCGCTACGAGCAGTACTTC. Translated, it gives CASRTGQVRYEQYF. Together with reference TRBV2 and TRBJ2-7, the CDR3 gives the full variable domain: EPEVTQTPSHQVTQMGQEVILRCVPISNHLYFYWYRQILGQKVEFLVSFYNNEISEKSEIFDDQFSVERPDGSNFTLKIRSTKLEDSAMYFCASRTGQVRYEQYFGPGTRLTVT.